One and the same sample provided the 18 T cell receptor beta chains below, sequenced in a study of T-cell reconstitution after alpha-beta-depleted transplantation in children. Preparation of the TCRbeta library used unique molecular identifiers. TCRdb analysed the PCR reads with MiXCR anew, one entry per CDR3 protein. The table lists a few hundred thousand distinct CDR3 sequences, around 15% of them singletons. The sample in question was PBMCs, mostly from graft donor cells, obtained 360 days after TCRalphabeta/CD19-depleted stem cell transplant. The origin of the receptors is a boy under three years old who had a stem cell transplant for Wiskott-Aldrich syndrome, so the T cells may come from the graft donor.

This clonotype came up a few times. V is TRBV18 and J is TRBJ1-4; 8 bases map to TRBD1. The CDR3 covers 16 residues. V shed 4 bases and J 2 bases; nucleotides not matched to a gene: 6. Germline CDR1 reads KGHSH; CDR2 reads LQKENI. In DNA, the CDR3 is TGTGCCAGCTCACTTCAGGGGGCGCGGACTAATGAAAAACTGTTTTTT. Protein: CASSLQGARTNEKLFF.

The gene calls are TRBV5-1 and TRBJ2-2; TRBD1 matches at 11 bases. Germline CDR1 and CDR2: SGHRS and YFSETQ. Trimming at V came to 5 bases and at J to 3 bases, leaving 12 bases not matched to a gene. The CDR3 length is 18 residues. The CDR3 protein is CASRDGQGARKYTGELFF. CDR3 DNA: TGCGCCAGCAGGGACGGACAGGGGGCGAGAAAGTACACCGGGGAGCTGTTTTTT.

There are many counts of this clonotype. The rearrangement joins TRBV2 to TRBJ2-1; maybe TRBD2 (6 bases). Germline assignment: CDR1 SNHLY and CDR2 FYNNEI. V lost 4 bases and J 2 bases, leaving 12 bases between the germline ends. The CDR3 covers 15 residues. Here the CDR3 reads CASSVSGATYNEQFF. The CDR3 DNA reads as TGTGCCAGCAGTGTTAGCGGAGCGACCTACAATGAGCAGTTCTTC.

The chain recombines TRBV5-1 with TRBJ2-2; D perhaps matches TRBD2 (5 bases). Germline V gene data show CDR1 as SGHRS and CDR2 as YFSETQ. The V end lost 1 base, the J end lost 4 bases, and 8 bases lay between the germline ends. This CDR3 contains 14 residues. The CDR3 is CASSLKAATGELFF. CDR3 DNA sequence: TGCGCCAGCAGCTTGAAAGCGGCCACCGGGGAGCTGTTTTTT.

The V call is TRBV9, the J call TRBJ1-4; D remains unclear. The germline CDR1 and CDR2 sequences are SGDLS and YYNGEE. The ends were cut back, 2 bases at V and 0 bases at J, with 5 bases in the middle. CDR3 length equals 14 residues. CDR3 nucleotides: TGTGCCAGCAGCGTCGGGACAACTAATGAAAAACTGTTTTTT. It yields the protein CASSVGTTNEKLFF. Looking up the rest from reference TRBV9 and TRBJ1-4 gives the full variable domain: DSGVTQTPKHLITATGQRVTLRCSPRSGDLSVYWYQQSLDQGLQFLIQYYNGEERAKGNILERFSAQQFPDLHSELNLSSLELGDSALYFCASSVGTTNEKLFFGSGTQLSVL.

V gene TRBV5-1 combines with J gene TRBJ2-2; TRBD2 agrees at 7 bases. CDR1 is SGHRS, CDR2 YFSETQ, per germline. This CDR3 spans 13 amino acids. V lost 4 bases to trimming and J lost 6 bases; unmatched junction nucleotides: 3. CDR3 residues: CASSATSAGELFF. DNA of the CDR3: TGCGCCAGCAGCGCAACTAGCGCCGGGGAGCTGTTTTTT.

This sequence joins TRBV20-1 and TRBJ1-2, with D possibly being TRBD1 (5 bases). The ends were cut back, 3 bases at V and 4 bases at J, with 15 bases in the middle. CDR1 DFQATT and CDR2 SNEGSKA come from the germline V gene (reference sequence). The CDR3 extends over 14 amino acids. CDR3 region: CSARGPLRAYGYTF. The CDR3 DNA follows: TGCAGTGCTAGGGGACCTCTTCGCGCCTATGGCTACACCTTC.

Only a few counts were recorded for this clonotype. The rearrangement joins TRBV11-2 to TRBJ2-5; tentatively, D is TRBD1 (6 bases). This CDR3 comprises 14 residues. V was shortened by 3 bases and J by 2 bases, with 10 bases between the two germline ends. In germline, CDR1 is SGHAT, CDR2 FQNNGV. The CDR3: CASSFLQGQETQYF. The CDR3 DNA reads as TGTGCCAGCAGCTTTTTGCAGGGGCAAGAGACCCAGTACTTC.

The genes are TRBV4-1 and TRBJ2-3; 7 bases fit TRBD1. Germline assignment: CDR1 MGHRA and CDR2 YSYEKL. The CDR3 is 15 residues long. The ends lost 3 bases at V and 0 bases at J; junction bases unmatched: 3. This CDR3 reads CASSQGQSSTDTQYF. The CDR3 DNA is TGCGCCAGCAGCCAGGGACAGAGTAGCACAGATACGCAGTATTTT.

This clonotype was counted between two and nine times. The rearrangement joins TRBV20-1 to TRBJ2-7; D not certain. Germline assignment: CDR1 DFQATT and CDR2 SNEGSKA (reference sequence). The CDR3 contains 14 residues. V was cut by 3 bases and J by 2 bases, with 14 bases left in between. CDR3 sequence reads: CSASIFGRTYEQYF. CDR3 DNA: TGCAGTGCTAGTATCTTTGGGCGGACCTACGAGCAGTACTTC.

In its sample, this clonotype was seen a few times. The rearrangement uses TRBV4-1 and TRBJ2-4, with a possible D match to TRBD1 (5 bases). This CDR3 comprises 14 residues. Deletions cut 4 bases from V and 8 bases from J, with 15 bases between. CDR1 and CDR2 from the germline V gene are MGHRA and YSYEKL. The CDR3 nucleotides read TGCGCCAGCAGCCCGGACACCGGACGGGACATTCAGTACTTC. As protein: CASSPDTGRDIQYF.

V gene TRBV12-3 or TRBV12-4 combines with J gene TRBJ2-7; TRBD1 matches 9 bases. The CDR3 runs to 15 residues. The ends lost 7 bases at V and 7 bases at J; junction bases unmatched: 14. CDR3 coding DNA: TGTGCCAGCACCCTCACAGGGGGCGGGAAGAGGGAGCAGTACTTC. This gives the protein CASTLTGGGKREQYF.

This clonotype was picked up a small number of times. The J gene is TRBJ2-1, the V gene TRBV20-1; D remains ambiguous. Germline lookup yields CDR1 DFQATT and CDR2 SNEGSKA (reference sequence). V shed 6 bases and J shed 1 base, with 19 bases lying between them. CDR3 length: 16 residues. This CDR3 reads CSAKWSTPWSYNEQFF. CDR3 bases: TGCAGTGCCAAGTGGTCGACTCCTTGGTCCTACAATGAGCAGTTCTTC.

This clonotype has more than one count but fewer than ten. The chain recombines TRBV10-3 with TRBJ2-7, with D tentatively TRBD1 or TRBD2 (5 bases each). The CDR3 totals 13 residues. V was trimmed by 4 bases and J by 6 bases, leaving 13 bases between them. Germline V gene sequence: CDR1 ENHRY, CDR2 SYGVKD. CDR3 nucleotide sequence: TGTGCCATCAGTGGACAGAAAGAGGGCGAGCAGTACTTC. It specifies CAISGQKEGEQYF.

This clonotype was observed a few times. The chain employs TRBV5-5 and TRBJ2-7; a possible D gene is TRBD1 (5 bases). Trimming removed 6 bases at V and 5 bases at J, with 18 bases between. The CDR3 is 14 residues long. CDR1 and CDR2 (germline): SGHKS, YYEKEE (reference sequence). Written as DNA, the CDR3 is TGTGCCAGCACCTCGACAGTGGGAAGGGACGAGCAGTACTTC. It translates to CASTSTVGRDEQYF.

In its sample, this clonotype was seen a few times. This chain connects TRBV6-5 to TRBJ1-1, with TRBD1 as a possible D gene (5 bases). The V end was cut by 0 bases, the J end by 9 bases, with 17 bases between. CDR1 is MNHEY and CDR2 is SVGAGI in the germline V gene. The CDR3 extends over 15 amino acids. The CDR3 region is CASSYSATRGPQAFF. CDR3 coding DNA: TGTGCCAGCAGTTACTCGGCAACCCGGGGCCCCCAAGCTTTCTTT.

This clonotype was detected ten times or more. The chain uses TRBV5-1 and TRBJ2-1; D may be TRBD2 (6 bases). Germline V CDR1 and CDR2: SGHRS, YFSETQ. The germline V and J ends were trimmed by 0 bases and 4 bases, with 20 bases remaining between them. The CDR3 contains 18 residues. The CDR3 region has the DNA TGCGCCAGCAGCTTGGCTTTCCCCGGGAGCACCGTTTACAATGAGCAGTTCTTC. Its translation is CASSLAFPGSTVYNEQFF. The full variable domain, in which reference TRBV5-1 and TRBJ2-1 provide the parts outside the CDR3, is KAGVTQTPRYLIKTRGQQVTLSCSPISGHRSVSWYQQTPGQGLQFLFEYFSETQRNKGNFPGRFSGRQFSNSRSEMNVSTLELGDSALYLCASSLAFPGSTVYNEQFFGPGTRLTVL.

Only a few counts were recorded for this clonotype. The rearrangement links TRBV28 to TRBJ1-4, with D uncertain. CDR1 and CDR2 (germline): MDHEN, SYDVKM. V shed 7 bases and J shed 6 bases, with 9 bases lying between them. The CDR3 is 12 residues long. The CDR3, as DNA: TGTGCCAGCATGGCCTTTTATGAAAAACTGTTTTTT. It is translated as CASMAFYEKLFF.